The rows below give T cell receptor beta chains drawn from one sample of a study of T cell repertoires in cytomegalovirus infection. TCRdb processed the reads anew with MiXCR; each CDR3 protein has one entry. The sample lists around 300,000 distinct CDR3 sequences; about 20% were seen once. No antigen has been assigned to these receptors. Sample: cultured PBMCs, taken from culture after CMV antigen stimulation. These receptors all come from a human donor in good health (CMV status not recorded). Some clones in this sample may be carry-over from other donors' samples. Both conserved end residues are part of each CDR3. The order of the fields is clone size, V gene, J gene, D gene, CDR3 protein, CDR3 DNA. D genes are given only for firm matches. Size values are once, few and many counts, or a class for expanded clones, and some rows have none.

NA	TRBV11-2	TRBJ2-2	NA	CASSLRARGNTGELFF	TGTGCCAGCAGCCTTAGGGCCAGGGGAAACACCGGGGAGCTGTTTTTT
NA	TRBV7-9	TRBJ1-5	TRBD1	CASSLGTGASNQPQHF	TGTGCCAGCAGCTTGGGGACAGGGGCAAGCAATCAGCCCCAGCATTTT
few	TRBV11-2	TRBJ1-4	NA	CASTGPGGRLFF	TGTGCCAGCACCGGGCCAGGCGGACGTCTGTTTTTT
NA	TRBV10-3	TRBJ2-7	TRBD1	CAISRGQGWNEQYF	TGTGCCATCAGCAGGGGACAGGGGTGGAACGAGCAGTACTTC
many	TRBV7-2	TRBJ2-3	NA	CASRPRALGTDTQYF	TGTGCCAGCCGCCCTAGGGCGTTGGGCACAGATACGCAGTATTTT
many	TRBV7-2	TRBJ2-3	NA	CASSRWVRSTDTQYF	TGTGCCAGCAGCCGGTGGGTCCGGAGCACAGATACGCAGTATTTT
many	TRBV7-2	TRBJ2-5	NA	CASVLDSGGETQYF	TGTGCCAGCGTTCTGGACAGCGGCGGAGAGACCCAGTACTTC
many	TRBV7-2	TRBJ1-6	TRBD1	CASSLGTGDNSPLHF	TGTGCCAGCAGCTTAGGGACAGGTGATAATTCACCCCTCCACTTT
many	TRBV28	TRBJ1-2	TRBD1	CASSLVLGQGIYGYTF	TGTGCCAGCAGTTTGGTTCTCGGACAGGGAATCTATGGCTACACCTTC
NA	TRBV6-6	TRBJ1-2	NA	CASSYNSEGYFYGYTF	TGTGCCAGCAGTTACAATTCAGAGGGTTACTTCTATGGCTACACCTTC
many	TRBV7-9	TRBJ2-4	NA	CASSSGWEAKNIQYF	TGTGCCAGCAGCTCTGGGTGGGAGGCCAAAAACATTCAGTACTTC
NA	TRBV5-1	TRBJ2-7	NA	CASSRETVSYEQYF	TGCGCCAGCAGCCGAGAGACAGTCTCCTACGAGCAGTACTTC
NA	TRBV10-3	TRBJ2-2	TRBD2	CAISETFSFSGNYRRTGELFF	TGTGCCATCAGTGAGACCTTCTCTTTTAGCGGGAACTACCGTAGGACCGGGGAGCTGTTTTTT
medium-sized	TRBV7-2	TRBJ2-3	TRBD2	CASSSGEGHTDTQYF	TGTGCCAGCAGCTCCGGGGAGGGGCACACAGATACGCAGTATTTT
few	TRBV6-5	TRBJ1-5	NA	CASSPDRPRDQPQHF	TGTGCCAGCAGTCCCGACAGGCCCAGGGATCAGCCCCAGCATTTT
NA	TRBV7-9	TRBJ1-3	TRBD1	CASSSAGTGRNTIYF	TGTGCCAGCAGCTCCGCCGGGACAGGGAGAAACACCATATATTTT
NA	TRBV15	TRBJ2-2	NA	CATSRLVSTAGELFF	TGTGCCACCAGCAGATTAGTCTCCACCGCCGGGGAGCTGTTTTTT
NA	TRBV12-3/TRBV12-4	TRBJ2-7	NA	CASSLTGSTSYEQYF	TGTGCCAGCAGTCTAACGGGGTCCACATCCTACGAGCAGTACTTC
NA	TRBV20-1	TRBJ2-1	TRBD2	CSAVPGLAFYNEQFF	TGCAGTGCTGTACCGGGACTAGCTTTCTACAATGAGCAGTTCTTC
few	TRBV2	TRBJ2-7	NA	CASSPLGGAPGLGNEQYF	TGTGCCAGCAGCCCCTTGGGGGGGGCTCCGGGACTGGGGAACGAGCAGTACTTC
NA	TRBV18	TRBJ1-2	NA	CASSPGQLSGYGYTF	TGTGCCAGCTCCCCCGGACAGCTTTCGGGCTATGGCTACACCTTC
NA	TRBV6-6	TRBJ2-5	TRBD2	CASRPLAGQETQYF	TGTGCCAGCAGACCACTAGCGGGGCAAGAGACCCAGTACTTC
many	TRBV7-2	TRBJ1-4	NA	CASSFWGLDEKLFF	TGTGCCAGCAGCTTTTGGGGGCTGGATGAAAAACTGTTTTTT
NA	TRBV6-2/TRBV6-3	TRBJ1-1	TRBD1	CASSCHPGTGNTEAFF	TGTGCCAGCAGTTGTCACCCCGGGACAGGTAACACTGAAGCTTTCTTT
NA	TRBV18	TRBJ1-1	TRBD1	CASSPGTGEAFF	TGTGCCAGCTCACCAGGGACAGGAGAAGCTTTCTTT
NA	TRBV7-2	TRBJ1-2	NA	CASSLDFATHTF	TGTGCCAGCAGCTTAGACTTTGCGACACACACCTTC
few	TRBV6-6	TRBJ2-7	NA	CASRQTEYEQYF	TGTGCCAGCAGACAAACAGAATACGAGCAGTACTTC
NA	TRBV28	TRBJ2-1	TRBD1	CASSLYSDRGNEQFF	TGTGCCAGCAGTTTATACTCGGACAGGGGGAATGAGCAGTTCTTC
many	TRBV7-2	TRBJ2-3	NA	CASSATDTQYF	TGTGCCAGCAGCGCCACAGATACGCAGTATTTT
NA	TRBV7-2	TRBJ1-1	TRBD1	CASSGQGRNTEAFF	TGTGCCAGCAGCGGACAGGGGCGGAACACTGAAGCTTTCTTT
NA	TRBV4-1	TRBJ1-1	NA	CASSRRQSATHEAFF	TGCGCCAGCAGCCGAAGACAGTCGGCCACCCATGAAGCTTTCTTT
NA	TRBV6-5	TRBJ2-2	NA	CASRTRRFGYAGELFF	TGTGCCAGCAGAACGAGGCGTTTTGGTTACGCCGGGGAGCTGTTTTTT